The sequence of this TCR beta chain was determined in a study of CD8 T cells in ankylosing spondylitis. Study findings and constraints: The study looked at matched synovial fluid samples from ankylosing spondylitis patients. Disease-linked clones were reported to be significantly enriched there. Both synovial fluid and blood in reactive arthritis had previously been reported to carry some motif variants. Within peripheral blood, clones linked to disease were CD8+ and relatively rare.

For this clonotype: What it binds is unknown.

Making use of molecular barcodes, quantitative 5'-RACE generated TCR beta libraries. TCRdb re-analysed the 5' RACE reads in MiXCR, keeping a single row per CDR3 protein. Of 300,000 to 400,000 distinct CDR3 sequences in the sample, about 15% were seen once. Specimen: blood, either unsorted or a sorted T cell fraction (not recorded which). The source is a male donor with ankylosing spondylitis or in good health (not recorded which).

CDR3 residues: CASSLYRAPQTDTQYF. CDR3 in DNA: TGTGCCAGCAGCTTGTACCGGGCCCCGCAGACGGATACGCAGTATTTT. This chain connects TRBV5-4 to TRBJ2-3, with D hard to call. Germline V gives CDR1 SGHNT, CDR2 YYREEE (reference sequence). The V and J ends lost 1 base and 6 bases respectively, with 18 bases between them. The CDR3 contains 16 residues.